This section outlines one TCR beta chain sequence together with its context. Its specificity is unknown. Authors' methods: ImmunoSEQ only sent back junction sequences with no quality scores, so filtering was done differently. The table came from immunoSEQ multiplex PCR; TCRdb's copy has only in-frame clones and leaves some out. D and trimming were read from the DNA, whereas the V and J calls and clone size are those reported in that table. Counted here are 330,000 or so clones, around 70% occurring once; the ten biggest clones make up about 10%. Germline loops: CDR1 SEHNR, CDR2 FQNEAQ (reference sequence). This CDR3 is built from 15 residues. Trimming cost V 5 bases and J 0 bases; bases outside gene matches: 1. All donors qualified as healthy HIV-negative adults and had experienced no recent acute infections or vaccinations. The data stem from a study of shared clonotypes between healthy human individuals.

Notes on the study in general: Naive subsets tended to show greater estimated richness than memory subsets.

The rearrangement uses TRBV7-9 and TRBJ2-1, with 10 bases fitting TRBD2. The source of this sequence is a young man in good health. Sequencing used memory CD4+ T cells sorted from blood. Noted subset: CD45RA-negative fraction. The CDR3 region has the DNA TGTGCCAGCAGCCCTAGCGGGAGCTCCTACAATGAGCAGTTCTTC. Translated: CASSPSGSSYNEQFF. The full variable domain, with the rest looked up from reference TRBV7-9 and TRBJ2-1, is DTGVSQNPRHKITKRGQNVTFRCDPISEHNRLYWYRQTLGQGPEFLTYFQNEAQLEKSRLLSDRFSAERPKGSFSTLEIQRTEQGDSAMYLCASSPSGSSYNEQFFGPGTRLTVL.